The 30 T cell receptor beta chains presented below share a single source sample, sequenced in a study of Ad26.COV2.S vaccination and SARS-CoV-2 variants. This sample's treatment: roughly 20 received Ad26.COV2.S at low or high dose, single or two shots; 5 received placebo; per-sample allocation not given. After the first vaccine or placebo injection, samples were drawn on day 63. Measured with immunoSEQ multiplex PCR; TCRdb has only the in-frame clones, and not every one. The profile covers 350,000 to 450,000 clones, with more than 75% appearing a single time and around 3% taken by the ten largest. Material: peripheral blood, obtained in a trial of Ad26.COV2.S vaccine versus placebo. These receptors originate from a person between 18 and 60 years old who received the Ad26.COV2.S COVID-19 vaccine or a placebo.

A few counts support this clone. The rearrangement uses TRBV6-2 or TRBV6-3 and TRBJ2-7, with a possible D match to TRBD1 (6 bases). Trimming stripped 4 bases from V and 5 bases from J, with 15 bases between. This CDR3 comprises 14 residues. Germline CDR1 is MNHEY and CDR2 is SVGEGT. DNA of the CDR3: TGTGCCAGCAGTTCACAGGGATGGCTGAACGAGCAGTACTTC. Residues: CASSSQGWLNEQYF.

The chain combines TRBV10-3 with TRBJ1-5; 7 nucleotides line up with TRBD1. The junction had 4 bases not matched to a gene; V was cut back by 5 bases and J by 3 bases. The CDR3 covers 14 residues. CDR1 and CDR2 from the germline V gene are ENHRY and SYGVKD. In DNA, the CDR3 is TGTGCCATCAGTAATACAGGGGTCAATCAGCCCCAGCATTTT. Its protein product is CAISNTGVNQPQHF.

Concerning this clone itself: The identical CDR3 is also encoded by other nucleotide sequences in the sample. CDR3 in amino acids: CASSLFGSNQPQHF. The CDR3 bases are TGTGCCAGCAGTTTATTCGGCAGCAATCAGCCCCAGCATTTT. This rearrangement joins TRBV27 to TRBJ1-5, with unresolved D. There are 14 residues in the CDR3. The V end was cut by 1 base, the J end by 1 base, with 5 bases between. The germline V gene encodes CDR1 MNHEY and CDR2 SMNVEV (reference sequence).

The CDR3 region is CASSLSQGGTQYF. CDR3 in DNA: TGCGCCAGCAGCTTGTCGCAGGGAGGGACCCAGTACTTC. This rearrangement joins TRBV5-1 to TRBJ2-5; D might be TRBD2 (6 bases). Germline CDR1 is SGHRS and CDR2 is YFSETQ. Trimming removed 1 base at V and 7 bases at J, with 11 bases between. The CDR3 has 13 residues.

This clone was detected once. The gene calls are TRBV3-1 (or the pseudogene TRBV3-2) and TRBJ1-3; D unclear. CDR1 is LGHDT, CDR2 YNNKEL, per germline (reference sequence). This CDR3 contains 14 residues. V lost 2 bases and J 2 bases, leaving 7 bases between the germline ends. As DNA, the CDR3 is TGTGCCAGCAGCCAACGTGGAGCTGGAAACACCATATATTTT. It translates to CASSQRGAGNTIYF.

In this sample, this clone turned up a few times. The V and J genes are TRBV3-1 (or the pseudogene TRBV3-2) and TRBJ2-7; 9 bases are shared with TRBD1. Unmatched junction bases numbered 5, after V lost 4 bases and J lost 4 bases. The CDR3 loop spans 14 amino acids. Germline V lookup: CDR1 LGHDT, CDR2 YNNKEL (reference sequence). The CDR3 here is CASSLRDRAYEQYF. As DNA, the CDR3 is TGTGCCAGCAGCCTCCGGGACAGGGCTTACGAGCAGTACTTC.

The genes are TRBV2 and TRBJ1-1; perhaps TRBD1 as D (6 bases). Germline V gene data show CDR1 as SNHLY and CDR2 as FYNNEI. Trimming left V 5 bases short and J 3 bases short, with 10 bases between. The CDR3 has 13 residues. The CDR3 region is CASSLQGYTEAFF. For the CDR3, the DNA is TGTGCCAGCAGTCTACAGGGATACACTGAAGCTTTCTTT. Combining the CDR3 with reference TRBV2 and TRBJ1-1 gives the whole variable domain EPEVTQTPSHQVTQMGQEVILRCVPISNHLYFYWYRQILGQKVEFLVSFYNNEISEKSEIFDDQFSVERPDGSNFTLKIRSTKLEDSAMYFCASSLQGYTEAFFGQGTRLTVV.

The rearrangement links TRBV27 to TRBJ1-5; the D is unclear. Germline values: CDR1 MNHEY, CDR2 SMNVEV (reference sequence). The V end was cut by 8 bases, the J end by 3 bases, with 11 bases between. The CDR3 has 13 residues. CDR3 nucleotides: TGTGCCAGCTCTGGGGATAACAATCAGCCCCAGCATTTT. Encoded protein: CASSGDNNQPQHF.

J is TRBJ2-7 and V is TRBV11-2, with 9 bases lining up with TRBD2. Germline CDR1 SGHAT, CDR2 FQNNGV. This CDR3 comprises 14 residues. Trimming took 6 bases from V and 4 from J; bases not matched to a gene: 7. The CDR3, as DNA: TGTGCCAGCAGACCCGGGACTAGCACGTACGAGCAGTACTTC. Its protein product is CASRPGTSTYEQYF.

This clone was seen just once. The V and J genes are TRBV5-4 and TRBJ1-5, with D tentatively TRBD1 (5 bases). The CDR3 is 15 amino acids. The germline V gene encodes CDR1 SGHNT and CDR2 YYREEE (reference sequence). Trimming took off 0 bases at V and 4 bases at J, with 11 bases between the two ends. CDR3 sequence (DNA): TGTGCCAGCAGCTTGGACCCGGGGGGTAATCAGCCCCAGCATTTT. Translated, it gives CASSLDPGGNQPQHF. Supplemented by reference TRBV5-4 and TRBJ1-5, the full variable domain reads ETGVTQSPTHLIKTRGQQVTLRCSSQSGHNTVSWYQQALGQGPQFIFQYYREEENGRGNFPPRFSGLQFPNYSSELNVNALELDDSALYLCASSLDPGGNQPQHFGDGTRLSIL.

As DNA, the CDR3 is TGTGCCAGCAGTTACTCGATTTTCAGGGGTACCTACGAGCAGTACTTC. Residues: CASSYSIFRGTYEQYF. The chain joins TRBV6-2 or TRBV6-3 to TRBJ2-7; the D gene is possibly TRBD1 (6 bases). The V end was cut by 0 bases, the J end by 2 bases, with 14 bases between. Germline loops: CDR1 MNHEY, CDR2 SVGEGT. The CDR3 has 16 residues.

The V gene is TRBV20-1, the J gene TRBJ2-2; D gene uncertain. CDR1 DFQATT and CDR2 SNEGSKA come from the germline V gene (reference sequence). This CDR3 is 16 amino acids long. Trimming removed 3 bases from V and 0 bases from J, with 14 bases in between. DNA for the CDR3: TGCAGTGCTAGTTTGTCCGGAACCGCGAACACCGGGGAGCTGTTTTTT. It is translated as CSASLSGTANTGELFF.

The J gene is TRBJ2-1, the V gene TRBV18; 12 bases align to TRBD1. The J segment lost 6 bases and the V segment lost 4 bases, leaving 10 bases of the junction unmatched. CDR1 and CDR2 (germline): KGHSH, LQKENI. This CDR3 has 17 residues. CDR3 DNA: TGTGCCAGCTCACTAACCGGGACAGGGGGCCGTTCCAATGAGCAGTTCTTC. Residues: CASSLTGTGGRSNEQFF.

V usage is TRBV5-6 and J usage is TRBJ1-5, with 7 bases matching TRBD1. With V trimmed by 3 bases and J by 9 bases, 6 bases remained unmatched. The CDR3 is 13 amino acids. CDR1 and CDR2 from the germline V gene are SGHDT and YYEEEE. The CDR3 coding sequence is TGTGCCAGCAGCTCAGGGGGACATCCGCCCCAGCATTTT. It is translated as CASSSGGHPPQHF.

Remarks on this clone: Other DNA variants within this sample encode the same CDR3. The chain links TRBV5-8 to TRBJ1-5; tentative D call: TRBD1 (5 bases). V was cut by 1 base and J by 0 bases, with 8 bases left in between. Per germline, CDR1 SGHTS and CDR2 YDEGEE. The CDR3 is 15 amino acids. The CDR3 DNA reads as TGTGCCAGCAGCTTGCAGGGATATAGCAATCAGCCCCAGCATTTT. This sequence encodes CASSLQGYSNQPQHF.

This chain's CDR3 is CASSRTSGRAGNEQFF. DNA for the CDR3: TGCGCCAGCAGCCGGACTAGCGGGAGGGCCGGCAATGAGCAGTTCTTC. The chain combines TRBV10-2 with TRBJ2-1; the match to TRBD2 covers 15 bases. The germline gives CDR1 WSHSY, CDR2 SAAADI. The CDR3 runs to 16 residues. Trimming at V came to 6 bases and at J to 6 bases, leaving 6 bases not matched to a gene.

The chain joins TRBV19 to TRBJ2-3; D not certain. This CDR3 region has 17 residues. Trimming took 1 base from V and 2 from J, leaving 16 bases between them. The V gene's germline CDR1 is LNHDA and CDR2 SQIVND (reference sequence). The CDR3 DNA follows: TGTGCCAGTAGTATAGGCTTCACGGCGGCCTCCACAGATACGCAGTATTTT. It yields the protein CASSIGFTAASTDTQYF.

The gene calls are TRBV4-3 and TRBJ1-2, with D maybe TRBD1 (5 bases). The CDR3 spans 14 residues. Germline assignment: CDR1 LGHNA and CDR2 YSLEER. The germline V and J ends were trimmed by 1 base and 6 bases, with 12 bases remaining between them. This chain's CDR3 is CASSQVAGSDGYTF. DNA for the CDR3: TGCGCCAGCAGCCAAGTGGCAGGGTCAGATGGCTACACCTTC.

The V call is TRBV27, the J call TRBJ2-7; D not certain. CDR3 length: 14 amino acids. Trimming took 0 bases from V and 7 from J, leaving 13 bases between them. In germline, CDR1 is MNHEY, CDR2 SMNVEV (reference sequence). CDR3 loop: CASSLSLTPMEQYF. The CDR3, as DNA: TGTGCCAGCAGTTTATCGCTAACACCCATGGAGCAGTACTTC.

The genes are TRBV28 and TRBJ2-7; D is undetermined. The V gene lost 4 bases and the J gene lost 3 bases, with 4 bases spanning the gap. The CDR3 spans 11 residues. The germline V gene has CDR1 MDHEN and CDR2 SYDVKM. As DNA, the CDR3 is TGTGCCAGCAGTTGGGGCTACGAGCAGTACTTC. As protein: CASSWGYEQYF.

In this sample, this clone turned up once. Here the CDR3 DNA reads TGTGCCAGCAGCTTACCGGCAGGGGGCGATATATTTACCTACGAGCAGTACTTC. Protein product: CASSLPAGGDIFTYEQYF. The V and J genes are TRBV7-6 and TRBJ2-7; the match to TRBD1 covers 8 bases. CDR1 and CDR2 (germline): SGHVS, FNYEAQ. V lost 2 bases to trimming and J lost 2 bases; unmatched junction nucleotides: 14. CDR3 size: 18 residues.

The chain couples TRBV7-9 to TRBJ2-1; D gene ambiguous. Germline loops: CDR1 SEHNR, CDR2 FQNEAQ (reference sequence). CDR3 length: 14 residues. V was clipped by 2 bases and J by 7 bases, with 12 bases between them. In DNA form, the CDR3 reads TGTGCCAGCAGCTTACCCTCACATGGAAATGAGCAGTTCTTC. Translated, it gives CASSLPSHGNEQFF.

The CDR3: CASSRTSGSVNEQFF. CDR3 coding DNA: TGTGCCAGCAGCAGGACTAGCGGGAGTGTTAATGAGCAGTTCTTC. The V gene is TRBV7-7, the J gene TRBJ2-1; 13 bases map to TRBD2. There are 15 residues in the CDR3. Germline CDR1 is SSHAT and CDR2 is FNYEAQ (reference sequence). After removal of 5 bases from V and 7 bases from J, the junction contained 5 bases not matched to a gene.

This clone has a single count. The rearrangement joins TRBV9 to TRBJ2-7, with TRBD2 identical over 11 bases. From germline, CDR1 is SGDLS and CDR2 YYNGEE. The CDR3 length is 16 residues. With V trimmed by 7 bases and J by 3 bases, 12 bases remained unmatched. The CDR3 coding sequence is TGTGCCAGCGCACCCACCGGGACTAGCGGACTCTACGAGCAGTACTTC. Translation: CASAPTGTSGLYEQYF.

In its sample, this clone was seen once. V usage is TRBV3-1 (or the pseudogene TRBV3-2) and J usage is TRBJ1-1; the match to TRBD1 covers 7 bases. Germline V gives CDR1 LGHDT, CDR2 YNNKEL (reference sequence). The trim removed 3 bases at V and 0 bases at J, leaving 7 bases unmatched. There are 16 residues in the CDR3. DNA for the CDR3: TGTGCCAGCAGCCATCCGGGACAGCATTTGAACACTGAAGCTTTCTTT. It codes for CASSHPGQHLNTEAFF.

The CDR3 reads CASSERGGQPQHF. The DNA for the CDR3 is TGTGCCAGCAGTGAGCGGGGTGGGCAGCCCCAGCATTTT. The chain employs TRBV2 and TRBJ1-5; D unresolved. Trimming removed 3 bases at V and 7 bases at J, with 10 bases between. This CDR3 contains 13 residues. Germline values: CDR1 SNHLY, CDR2 FYNNEI. The full variable domain, rest sourced from reference TRBV2 and TRBJ1-5, is EPEVTQTPSHQVTQMGQEVILRCVPISNHLYFYWYRQILGQKVEFLVSFYNNEISEKSEIFDDQFSVERPDGSNFTLKIRSTKLEDSAMYFCASSERGGQPQHFGDGTRLSIL.

The CDR3 reads CASSLLQDYEQYF. The CDR3 DNA is TGCGCCAGCAGCTTGTTACAGGACTACGAGCAGTACTTC. This sequence joins TRBV5-1 and TRBJ2-7, with D possibly matching TRBD1 (5 bases). Trimming left V 1 base short and J 3 bases short, with 8 bases between. The CDR3 has 13 residues. In germline, CDR1 is SGHRS, CDR2 YFSETQ.

The chain recombines TRBV18 with TRBJ2-7; 7 bases line up with TRBD1. The germline CDR1 and CDR2 sequences are KGHSH and LQKENI. The CDR3 length is 14 residues. V lost 2 bases, J lost 6 bases, and 7 bases stayed unmatched. CDR3 DNA: TGTGCCAGCTCACCAGGACAGGAGTACCTCGAGCAGTACTTC. It codes for CASSPGQEYLEQYF. Full variable domain (missing parts from reference TRBV18 and TRBJ2-7): NAGVMQNPRHLVRRRGQEARLRCSPMKGHSHVYWYRQLPEEGLKFMVYLQKENIIDESGMPKERFSAEFPKEGPSILRIQQVVRGDSAAYFCASSPGQEYLEQYFGPGTRLTVT.

The V call is TRBV2, the J call TRBJ2-3; D unclear. Germline assignment: CDR1 SNHLY and CDR2 FYNNEI. Trimming pared 4 bases from V and 0 bases from J, leaving 11 bases between. There are 15 residues in the CDR3. The CDR3 DNA sequence: TGTGCCAGCAGTGGGGCCGGCACTAGCACAGATACGCAGTATTTT. Its translation: CASSGAGTSTDTQYF.

This clone was detected once. The V gene is TRBV29-1, the J gene TRBJ2-1, with 11 nucleotides matching TRBD2. This CDR3 has 14 amino acids. V lost 4 bases, J lost 7 bases, and 6 bases stayed unmatched. CDR1 and CDR2 from the germline V gene are SQVTM and ANQGSEA. The chain's CDR3 is CSVVVAGGPNEQFF. In DNA, the CDR3 is TGCAGCGTTGTTGTAGCGGGAGGGCCAAATGAGCAGTTCTTC.